Listed below are T cell receptor beta chains from one sample, sequenced in a study of T-cell reconstitution after alpha-beta-depleted transplantation in children. TCRdb recomputed calls from the PCR reads with MiXCR, one row per CDR3 protein. Here the sample spans roughly 300,000 distinct CDR3 sequences, roughly 11% being singletons. The starting material was peripheral blood, obtained 180 days after TCRalphabeta/CD19-depleted stem cell transplant. Receptor source: a male patient aged 2-10 years who had a stem cell transplant for chronic granulomatous disease, so the T cells may come from the graft donor. Each CDR3 is given without its conserved first and last residue. The order of the fields is J gene, clone size, V gene, CDR3 protein. Clone size is given for some rows only: seen once, a few or many times, or a class if the clone is expanded.

J: TRBJ2-1; size: many; V: TRBV20-1; CDR3: SASFGNEQF
J: TRBJ2-2; size: many; V: TRBV27; CDR3: ASSWASNTGELF
J: TRBJ2-7; size: many; V: TRBV12-3/TRBV12-4; CDR3: ASSLEGGSYEQY
J: TRBJ2-1; size: many; V: TRBV20-1; CDR3: SATSGGASYNEQF
J: TRBJ1-1; size: many; V: TRBV7-6; CDR3: ASSVKGAAEAF
J: TRBJ2-7; size: many; V: TRBV5-1; CDR3: ASSLVPGTGGEQY
J: TRBJ1-3; size: few; V: TRBV18; CDR3: ASSPSGQGGNTIY
J: TRBJ1-2; size: many; V: TRBV6-5; CDR3: ASSYGQGSAFNYGYT
J: TRBJ2-3; size: many; V: TRBV7-2; CDR3: ASSSRDTQY
J: TRBJ2-7; size: many; V: TRBV1; CDR3: TSSQDFREGRYEQY
J: TRBJ2-7; size: few; V: TRBV7-2; CDR3: ASSHTSGLNQY
J: TRBJ1-4; size: many; V: TRBV10-3; CDR3: AISEFRNEKLF
J: TRBJ1-3; size: .; V: TRBV28; CDR3: ASCFVGTGNTIY
J: TRBJ1-6; size: many; V: TRBV7-8; CDR3: ASSRTGRGANNSPLH
J: TRBJ2-5; size: many; V: TRBV3-1; CDR3: ASSQAPTVTVAETQY
J: TRBJ1-3; size: many; V: TRBV20-1; CDR3: SARRDSGNTIY
J: TRBJ1-2; size: many; V: TRBV25-1; CDR3: ASSVTGYGYT
J: TRBJ2-1; size: many; V: TRBV28; CDR3: ASSLLSGSGGNEQF
J: TRBJ2-1; size: many; V: TRBV20-1; CDR3: SAKEYGPAYNEQF
J: TRBJ2-7; size: many; V: TRBV5-1; CDR3: ASSWGGVGAYEQY
J: TRBJ2-3; size: many; V: TRBV20-1; CDR3: STPLAGTDTQY
J: TRBJ2-1; size: many; V: TRBV5-1; CDR3: ASSPLSGQYEQF
J: TRBJ2-7; size: many; V: TRBV6-2/TRBV6-3; CDR3: ASRRDSSYEQY
J: TRBJ2-1; size: many; V: TRBV20-1; CDR3: SARGGGEQF
J: TRBJ1-4; size: many; V: TRBV10-3; CDR3: AISQGVQGGEKLF
J: TRBJ2-2; size: .; V: TRBV19; CDR3: ASSAPGQGALNTGELF
J: TRBJ2-7; size: many; V: TRBV18; CDR3: ASQKGGKNGQY
J: TRBJ1-2; size: many; V: TRBV7-9; CDR3: ASSLAAADYGYT
J: TRBJ2-3; size: many; V: TRBV5-1; CDR3: ASSSGTPKGADTQY
J: TRBJ2-7; size: many; V: TRBV7-3; CDR3: ASSEGQGGYEQY
J: TRBJ2-5; size: many; V: TRBV5-1; CDR3: ASSARTGDQETQY
J: TRBJ2-1; size: many; V: TRBV5-1; CDR3: ASSLTGTGVNNEQF
J: TRBJ2-3; size: many; V: TRBV11-2; CDR3: ASSPGGGGADTQY
J: TRBJ2-1; size: many; V: TRBV3-1; CDR3: ASSQEVLADNEQF
J: TRBJ2-4; size: many; V: TRBV7-9; CDR3: ASSGRALGIKNIQY
J: TRBJ2-1; size: many; V: TRBV28; CDR3: ASSRLNEQF
J: TRBJ2-2; size: many; V: TRBV12-3/TRBV12-4; CDR3: ASSRATGVTNTGELF